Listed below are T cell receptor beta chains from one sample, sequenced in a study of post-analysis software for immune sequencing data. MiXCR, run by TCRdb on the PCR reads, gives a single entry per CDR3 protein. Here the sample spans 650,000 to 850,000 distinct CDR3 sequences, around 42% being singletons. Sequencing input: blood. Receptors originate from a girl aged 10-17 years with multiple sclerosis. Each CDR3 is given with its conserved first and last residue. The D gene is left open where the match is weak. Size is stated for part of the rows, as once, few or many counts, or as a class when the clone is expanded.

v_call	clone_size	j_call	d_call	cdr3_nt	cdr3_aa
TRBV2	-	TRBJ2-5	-	TGTGCCAGCAGTGTGGCTGGCCTCCGGACCCAGTACTTC	CASSVAGLRTQYF
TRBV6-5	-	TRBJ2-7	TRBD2	TGTGCCAGCAGTTACGAGCTAACCGGACTAGCGGGCCTCTCCTACGAGCAGTACTTC	CASSYELTGLAGLSYEQYF
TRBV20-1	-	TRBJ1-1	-	TGCAGTGCTAGGGGCCAGGGGCCGGCTTTCTTT	CSARGQGPAFF
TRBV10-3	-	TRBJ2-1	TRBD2	TGTGCCATCAGTGATAGGGCTAGCGGGGGGAATGAGCAGTTCTTC	CAISDRASGGNEQFF
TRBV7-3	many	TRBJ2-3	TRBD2	TGTGCCAGCAGCCTATTCGGACTAGCGGGAGCTACAGATACGCAGTATTTT	CASSLFGLAGATDTQYF
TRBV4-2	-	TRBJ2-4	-	TGTGTCAGCAGCCAAGTACCCTTAGCCAAAAACATTCAGTACTTC	CVSSQVPLAKNIQYF
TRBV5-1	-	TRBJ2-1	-	TGCGCCAGCAGCTCGAGCTTACTACAGGGACGGTGGTTAAATGAGCAGTTCTTC	CASSSSLLQGRWLNEQFF
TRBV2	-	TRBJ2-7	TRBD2	TGTGCCAGCAGTCCCAGGGGGAGCATAGGACTAGCGGGAGGATGCTACGAGCAGTACTTC	CASSPRGSIGLAGGCYEQYF
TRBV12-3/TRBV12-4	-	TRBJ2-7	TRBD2	TGTGCCAGCAGTTTAGGGGGAGGGGCGCTATCCGAGCAGTACTTC	CASSLGGGALSEQYF
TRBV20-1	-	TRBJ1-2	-	TGCAGTGCTAGAGATGGGGACGTATGGAGGGGCTATGGCTACACCTTC	CSARDGDVWRGYGYTF
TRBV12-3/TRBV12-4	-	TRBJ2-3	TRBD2	TGTGCCAGCCGTCTAGCGGCCCGCACAGATACGCAGTATTTT	CASRLAARTDTQYF
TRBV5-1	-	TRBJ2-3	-	TGCGCCAGCAGCTTGGATCCGGCCGGCGGTACGCAGTATTTT	CASSLDPAGGTQYF
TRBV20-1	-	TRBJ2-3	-	TGCAGTGCTAGATCCGGGGGAATCACAGATACGCAGTATTTT	CSARSGGITDTQYF
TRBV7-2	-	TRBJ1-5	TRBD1	TGTGCCAGCAGCGCACACTACAGGGGTCCCGGCCAGCCCCAGCATTTT	CASSAHYRGPGQPQHF
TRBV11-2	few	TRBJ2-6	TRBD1	TGTGCCAGCAGCTTAGATCCGCCGGGACAGGGGTCTGGGGCCAACGTCCTGACTTTC	CASSLDPPGQGSGANVLTF
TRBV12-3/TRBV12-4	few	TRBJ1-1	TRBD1	TGTGCCAGCAGTTTCAGGGGGCGGTTGGGCACTGAAGCTTTCTTT	CASSFRGRLGTEAFF
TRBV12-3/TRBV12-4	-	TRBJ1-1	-	TGTGCCAGCAGTTTTGGCGTCAGTGAAGCTTTCTTT	CASSFGVSEAFF
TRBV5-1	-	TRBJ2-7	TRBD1	TGCGCCAGCAGCTCCCGATCCGGACAGGGACCCACCTACGAGCAGTACTTC	CASSSRSGQGPTYEQYF
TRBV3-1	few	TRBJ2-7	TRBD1	TGTGCCAGCAGCCCCATAGTCGGACAGGGGGGGTCTATCCACTACGAGCAGTACTTC	CASSPIVGQGGSIHYEQYF
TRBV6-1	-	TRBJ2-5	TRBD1	TGTGCCAGCAGTGGAGGGCCAGGGGGCGCGAGGGAGCAGTACTTC	CASSGGPGGAREQYF
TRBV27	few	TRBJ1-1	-	TGTGCCAGCAGTTTATCGCGGGGCCCGAACACTGAAGCTTTCTTT	CASSLSRGPNTEAFF
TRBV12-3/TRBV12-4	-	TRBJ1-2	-	TGTGCCAGCAGTTTCCGTCCCGATGGCCACACCTTC	CASSFRPDGHTF
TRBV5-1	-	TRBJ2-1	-	TGCGCCAGCAGCAGGTACCAGTCCAAAAGCTCCTACAATGAGCAGTTCTTC	CASSRYQSKSSYNEQFF
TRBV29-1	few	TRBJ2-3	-	TGCAGCGTTGAAGATCATGGGGGATTGACAGATACGCAGTATTTT	CSVEDHGGLTDTQYF
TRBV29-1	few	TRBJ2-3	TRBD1	TGCAGCGTTGAAGGTACTCCCGGGACAGGCACAGATACGCAGTATTTT	CSVEGTPGTGTDTQYF
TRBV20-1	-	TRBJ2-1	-	TGCAGTGCGCCGATCGGGCAGGGCGACTACAATGAGCAGTTCTTC	CSAPIGQGDYNEQFF
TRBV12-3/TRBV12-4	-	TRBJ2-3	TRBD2	TGTGCCAGCAGTTTTCGACTAGCGGTTAGCACAGATACGCAGTATTTT	CASSFRLAVSTDTQYF
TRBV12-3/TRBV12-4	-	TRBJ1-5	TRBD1	TGTGCCAGCAGTCAACAGACAGGGGTTAATCAGCCCCAGCATTTT	CASSQQTGVNQPQHF
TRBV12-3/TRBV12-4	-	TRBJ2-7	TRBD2	TGTGCCAGCAGTTTAAGGACTAGCGCTGACAATGAGCAGTACTTC	CASSLRTSADNEQYF
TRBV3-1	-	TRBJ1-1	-	TGTGCCAGCAGCCAAGGGATTGCCTCTTTCTTT	CASSQGIASFF
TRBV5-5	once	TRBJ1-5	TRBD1	TGTGCCAGCAGCTGGGACAGCGCCGCGAATCAGCCCCAGCATTTT	CASSWDSAANQPQHF
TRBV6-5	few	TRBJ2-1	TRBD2	TGTGCCAGCAGTTACGGGACTAGATCCGCACAGTTCTTC	CASSYGTRSAQFF
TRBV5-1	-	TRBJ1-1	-	TGCGCCAGCAGCCCACGAGAGGGGGGGAACACTGAAGCTTTCTTT	CASSPREGGNTEAFF
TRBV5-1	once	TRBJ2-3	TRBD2	TGCGCCAGCAGCCGTGGACTAGAGACAGATACGCAGTATTTT	CASSRGLETDTQYF
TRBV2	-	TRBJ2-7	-	TGTGCCAGCAAGGGCAGATACGAGCAGTACTTC	CASKGRYEQYF
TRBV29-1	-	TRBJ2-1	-	TGCAGCGTTTTCGGGTCAGCACGAAGAGGGGAGCAGTTCTTC	CSVFGSARRGEQFF
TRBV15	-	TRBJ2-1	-	TGTGCCACCAGCAGTGGGCCCTCGAGATACAATGAGCAGTTCTTC	CATSSGPSRYNEQFF
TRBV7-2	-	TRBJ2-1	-	TGTGCCAGCAGCCGTGGGACCCATGGCTTACAGGAGCAGTTCTTC	CASSRGTHGLQEQFF
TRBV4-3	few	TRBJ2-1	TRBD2	TGCGCCAGCAGCCAAGATGGGCCTAGCGGGAGTGGGAATGAGCAGTTCTTC	CASSQDGPSGSGNEQFF
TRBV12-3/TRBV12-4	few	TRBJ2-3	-	TGTGCCAGCTCCCGGATCTTGACAGATACGCAGTATTTT	CASSRILTDTQYF
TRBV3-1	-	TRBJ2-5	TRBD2	TGTGCCAGCAGCCAAGAACTAGCGGTCCAAGAGACCCAGTACTTC	CASSQELAVQETQYF
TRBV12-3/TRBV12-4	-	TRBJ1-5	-	TGTGCCAGCAGTTTAGGAGACACTCTCAATCAGTCCCAGCATTTT	CASSLGDTLNQSQHF
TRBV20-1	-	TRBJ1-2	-	TGCAGTGCCATAGACTACTCTGGGAAAGGCTACACCTTC	CSAIDYSGKGYTF
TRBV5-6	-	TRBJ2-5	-	TGTGCCAGCAGCTTGGACCGGCGGGAGACCCAGTACTTC	CASSLDRRETQYF
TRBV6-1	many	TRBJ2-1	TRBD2	TGTGCCAGCAGTGATAGAGCGGGAGACTACAATGAGCAGTTCTTC	CASSDRAGDYNEQFF
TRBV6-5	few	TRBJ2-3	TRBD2	TGTGCCAGCAGTTACCCGACTTCGGGGGGAGATACGCAGTATTTT	CASSYPTSGGDTQYF
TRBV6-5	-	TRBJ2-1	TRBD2	TGTGCCAGCAGTTACGTCGGGGGGGGGCAGTTCTTC	CASSYVGGGQFF
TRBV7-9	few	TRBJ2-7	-	TGTGCCAGCAGCTCGTTAGGGGGGACCGACGAGCAGTACTTC	CASSSLGGTDEQYF
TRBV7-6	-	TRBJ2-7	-	TGTGCCAGCAGCTTAGAACCTAGCAACTACGAGCAGTACTTC	CASSLEPSNYEQYF
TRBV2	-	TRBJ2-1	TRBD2	TGTGCCAGCAGTGGTGTTGCGGGAGGCCCCTACAATGAGCAGTTCTTC	CASSGVAGGPYNEQFF
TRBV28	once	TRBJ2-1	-	TGTGCCAGCAGTTTGGTGGGGGGCGTCTACAATGAGCAGTTCTTC	CASSLVGGVYNEQFF
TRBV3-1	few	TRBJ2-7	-	TGTGCCAGCAGCCCCGGGGGACACCGCGAGCAGTACTTC	CASSPGGHREQYF
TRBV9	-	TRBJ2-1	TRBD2	TGTGCCAGCAGCTCCCCAGATAGGGGAGGGCGACGAGAGCAGTTCTTC	CASSSPDRGGRREQFF
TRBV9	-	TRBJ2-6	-	TGTGCCAGCAGCGTAGACACGGGACTTTCCATCTCTGGGGCCAACGTCCTGACTTTC	CASSVDTGLSISGANVLTF
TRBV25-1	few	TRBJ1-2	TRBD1	TGTGCCAGCAGTGACCCAGGACAGGGCGACTATGGCTACACCTTC	CASSDPGQGDYGYTF